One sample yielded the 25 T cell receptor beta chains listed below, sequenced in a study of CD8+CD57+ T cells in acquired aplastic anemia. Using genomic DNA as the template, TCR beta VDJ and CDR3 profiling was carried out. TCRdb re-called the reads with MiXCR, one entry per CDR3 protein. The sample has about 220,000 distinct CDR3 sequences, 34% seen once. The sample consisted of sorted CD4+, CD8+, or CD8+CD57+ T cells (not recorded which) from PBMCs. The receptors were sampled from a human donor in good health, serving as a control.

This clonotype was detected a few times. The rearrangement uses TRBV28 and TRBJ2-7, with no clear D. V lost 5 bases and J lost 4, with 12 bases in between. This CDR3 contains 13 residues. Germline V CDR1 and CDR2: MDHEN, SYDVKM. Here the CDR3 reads CASSVPFYYEQYF. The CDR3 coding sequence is TGTGCCAGCAGTGTGCCCTTTTATTACGAGCAGTACTTC.

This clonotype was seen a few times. As DNA, the CDR3 is TGTGCCAGCAGTATGTATAATTACAATGAGCAGTTCTTC. Protein product: CASSMYNYNEQFF. The chain carries TRBV6-1 and TRBJ2-1; no firm D call. Trimming took 5 bases from V and 4 from J, leaving 9 bases between them. From germline, CDR1 is MNHNS and CDR2 SASEGT. The CDR3 extends over 13 amino acids.

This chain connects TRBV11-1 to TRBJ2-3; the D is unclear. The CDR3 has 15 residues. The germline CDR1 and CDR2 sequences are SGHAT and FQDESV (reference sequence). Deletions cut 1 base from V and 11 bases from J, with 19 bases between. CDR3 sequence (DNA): TGTGCCAGCAGCTTAGGGACGGAGCGAACAGATGTGCAGTATTTT. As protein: CASSLGTERTDVQYF.

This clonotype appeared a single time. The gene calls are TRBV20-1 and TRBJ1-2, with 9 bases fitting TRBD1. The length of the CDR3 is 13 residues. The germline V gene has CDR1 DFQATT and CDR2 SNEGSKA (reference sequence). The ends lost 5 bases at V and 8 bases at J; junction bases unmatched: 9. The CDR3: CSAQQGAVRGYTF. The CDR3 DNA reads TGCAGTGCTCAACAGGGGGCTGTTCGGGGCTACACCTTC.

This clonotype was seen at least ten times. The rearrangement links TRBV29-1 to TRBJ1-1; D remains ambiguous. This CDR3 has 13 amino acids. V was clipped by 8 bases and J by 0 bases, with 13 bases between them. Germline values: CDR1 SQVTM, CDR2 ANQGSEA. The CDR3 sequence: CSFRGQLNTEAFF. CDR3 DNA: TGCAGCTTCCGTGGGCAGCTGAACACTGAAGCTTTCTTT.

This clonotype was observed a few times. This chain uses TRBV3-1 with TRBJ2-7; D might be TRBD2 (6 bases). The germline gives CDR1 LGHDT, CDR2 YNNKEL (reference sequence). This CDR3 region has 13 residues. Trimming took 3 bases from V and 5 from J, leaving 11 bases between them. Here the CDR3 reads CASSHLGGDEQYF. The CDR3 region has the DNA TGTGCCAGCAGCCATCTTGGAGGGGACGAGCAGTACTTC.

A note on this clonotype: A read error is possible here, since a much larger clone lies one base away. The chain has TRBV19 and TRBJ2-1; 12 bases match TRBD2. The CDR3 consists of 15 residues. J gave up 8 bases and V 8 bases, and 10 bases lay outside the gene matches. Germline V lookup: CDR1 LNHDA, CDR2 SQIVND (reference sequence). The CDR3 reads CASGDLAGGQDEQFF. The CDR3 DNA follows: TGTGCCAGTGGGGACCTAGCGGGGGGGCAGGATGAGCAGTTCTTC. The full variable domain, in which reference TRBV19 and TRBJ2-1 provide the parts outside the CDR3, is DGGITQSPKYLFRKEGQNVTLSCEQNLNHDAMYWYRQDPGQGLRLIYYSQIVNDFQKGDIAEGYSVSREKKESFPLTVTSAQKNPTAFYLCASGDLAGGQDEQFFGPGTRLTVL.

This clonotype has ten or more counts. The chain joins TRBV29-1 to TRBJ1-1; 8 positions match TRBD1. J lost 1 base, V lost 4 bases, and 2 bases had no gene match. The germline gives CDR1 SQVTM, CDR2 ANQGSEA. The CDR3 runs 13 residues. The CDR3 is CSVAGQGNTEAFF. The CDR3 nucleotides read TGCAGCGTTGCCGGACAGGGGAACACTGAAGCTTTCTTT.

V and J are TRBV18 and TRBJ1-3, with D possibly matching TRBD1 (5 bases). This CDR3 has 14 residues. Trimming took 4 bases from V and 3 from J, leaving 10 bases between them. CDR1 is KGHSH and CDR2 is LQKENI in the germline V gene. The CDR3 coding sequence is TGTGCCAGCTCACTAGACAGAAATGGAAACACCATATATTTT. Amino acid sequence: CASSLDRNGNTIYF.

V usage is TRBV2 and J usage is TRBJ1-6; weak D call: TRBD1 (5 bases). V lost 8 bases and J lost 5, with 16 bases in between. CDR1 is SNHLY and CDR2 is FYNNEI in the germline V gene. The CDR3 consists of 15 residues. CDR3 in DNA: TGTGCCAGCTCACCCCCGGGACGGAATAATTCACCCCTCCACTTT. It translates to CASSPPGRNNSPLHF.

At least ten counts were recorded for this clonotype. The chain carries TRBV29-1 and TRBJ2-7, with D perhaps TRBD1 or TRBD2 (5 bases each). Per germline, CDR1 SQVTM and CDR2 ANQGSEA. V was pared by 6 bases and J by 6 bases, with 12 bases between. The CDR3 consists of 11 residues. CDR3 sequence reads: CSVRPGTEQYF. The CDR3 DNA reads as TGCAGCGTAAGACCGGGGACCGAGCAGTACTTC.

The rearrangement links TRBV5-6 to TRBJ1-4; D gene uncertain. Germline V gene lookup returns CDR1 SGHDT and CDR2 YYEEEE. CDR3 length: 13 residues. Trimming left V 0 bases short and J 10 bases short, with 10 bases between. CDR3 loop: CASSLGEGRKLFF. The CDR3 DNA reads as TGTGCCAGCAGCTTGGGAGAAGGGAGAAAACTGTTTTTT.

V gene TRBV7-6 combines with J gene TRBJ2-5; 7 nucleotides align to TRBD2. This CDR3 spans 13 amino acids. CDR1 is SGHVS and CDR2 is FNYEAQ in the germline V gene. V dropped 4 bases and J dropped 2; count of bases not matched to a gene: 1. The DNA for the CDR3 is TGTGCCAGCAGCTCCGGGAGGCAAGAGACCCAGTACTTC. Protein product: CASSSGRQETQYF.

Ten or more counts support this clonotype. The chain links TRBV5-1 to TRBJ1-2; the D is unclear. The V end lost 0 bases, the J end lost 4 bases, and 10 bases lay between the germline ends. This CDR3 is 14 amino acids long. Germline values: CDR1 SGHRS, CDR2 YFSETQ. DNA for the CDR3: TGCGCCAGCAGCTTGGTGGCTACAGTCTATGGCTACACCTTC. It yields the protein CASSLVATVYGYTF. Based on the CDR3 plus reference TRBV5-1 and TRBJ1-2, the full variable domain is KAGVTQTPRYLIKTRGQQVTLSCSPISGHRSVSWYQQTPGQGLQFLFEYFSETQRNKGNFPGRFSGRQFSNSRSEMNVSTLELGDSALYLCASSLVATVYGYTFGSGTRLTVV.

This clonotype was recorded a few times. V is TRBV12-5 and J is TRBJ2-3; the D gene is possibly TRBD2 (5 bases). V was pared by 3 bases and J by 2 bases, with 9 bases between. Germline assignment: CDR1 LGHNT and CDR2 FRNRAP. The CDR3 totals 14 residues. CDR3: CASGFSGITDTQYF. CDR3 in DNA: TGTGCTAGTGGTTTTTCGGGGATCACAGATACGCAGTATTTT.

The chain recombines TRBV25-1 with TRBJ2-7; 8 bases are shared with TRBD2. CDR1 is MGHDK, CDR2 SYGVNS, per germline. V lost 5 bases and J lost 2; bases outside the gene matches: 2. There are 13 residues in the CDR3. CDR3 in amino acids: CASSRGGAYEQYF. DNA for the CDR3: TGTGCCAGCAGTCGGGGGGGCGCCTACGAGCAGTACTTC.

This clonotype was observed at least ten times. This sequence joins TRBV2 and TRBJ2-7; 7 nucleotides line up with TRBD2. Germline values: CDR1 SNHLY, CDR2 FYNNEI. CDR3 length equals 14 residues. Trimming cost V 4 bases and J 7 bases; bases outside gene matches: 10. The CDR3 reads CASSVSLAVGEQYF. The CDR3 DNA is TGTGCCAGCAGTGTGTCGCTAGCGGTGGGGGAGCAGTACTTC.

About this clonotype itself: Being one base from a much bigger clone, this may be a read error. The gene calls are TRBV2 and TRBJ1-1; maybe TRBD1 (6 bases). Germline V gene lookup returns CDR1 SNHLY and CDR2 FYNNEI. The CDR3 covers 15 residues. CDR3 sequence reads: CASSGDGGQYTEALF. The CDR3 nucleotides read TGTGCCAGCAGTGGGGACGGGGGGCAGTACACTGAAGCTCTCTTT.

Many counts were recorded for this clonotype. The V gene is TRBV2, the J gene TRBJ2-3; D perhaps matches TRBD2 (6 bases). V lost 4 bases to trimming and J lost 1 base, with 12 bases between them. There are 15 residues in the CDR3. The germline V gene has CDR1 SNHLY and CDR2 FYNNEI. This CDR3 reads CASSVRDSRTDTQYF. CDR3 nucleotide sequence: TGTGCCAGCAGTGTCAGGGACTCACGCACAGATACGCAGTATTTT.

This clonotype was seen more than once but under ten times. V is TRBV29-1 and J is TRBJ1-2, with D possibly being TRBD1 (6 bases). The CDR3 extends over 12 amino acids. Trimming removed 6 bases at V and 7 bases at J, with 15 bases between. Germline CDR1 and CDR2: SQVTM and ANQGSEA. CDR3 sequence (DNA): TGCAGCGTACGAATTGGGGGCACTGGCTACACCTTC. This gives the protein CSVRIGGTGYTF.

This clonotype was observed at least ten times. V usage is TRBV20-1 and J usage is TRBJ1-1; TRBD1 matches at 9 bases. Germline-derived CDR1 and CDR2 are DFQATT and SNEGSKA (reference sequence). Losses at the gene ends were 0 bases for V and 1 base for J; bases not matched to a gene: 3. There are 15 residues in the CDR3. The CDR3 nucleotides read TGCAGTGCTAGAGATCCGGGACAGGGGAACACTGAAGCTTTCTTT. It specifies CSARDPGQGNTEAFF.

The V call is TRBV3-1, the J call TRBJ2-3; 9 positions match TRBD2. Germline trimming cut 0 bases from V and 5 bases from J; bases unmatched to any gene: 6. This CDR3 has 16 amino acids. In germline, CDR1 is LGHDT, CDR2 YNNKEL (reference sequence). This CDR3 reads CASSQDFLAGRDTQYF. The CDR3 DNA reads TGTGCCAGCAGCCAAGATTTCCTAGCGGGAAGAGATACGCAGTATTTT.

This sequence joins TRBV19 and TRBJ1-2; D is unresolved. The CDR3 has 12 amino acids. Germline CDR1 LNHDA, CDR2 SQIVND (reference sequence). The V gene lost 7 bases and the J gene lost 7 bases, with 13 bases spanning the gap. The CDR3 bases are TGTGCCAGTACCTCCTATCCGCTTGGCTACACCTTC. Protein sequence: CASTSYPLGYTF.

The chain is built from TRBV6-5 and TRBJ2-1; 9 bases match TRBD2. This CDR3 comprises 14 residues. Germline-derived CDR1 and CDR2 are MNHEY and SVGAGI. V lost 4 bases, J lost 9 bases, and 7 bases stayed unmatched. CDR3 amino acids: CASSSIAGAGEQFF. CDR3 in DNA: TGTGCCAGCAGTTCTATAGCGGGAGCGGGTGAGCAGTTCTTC.

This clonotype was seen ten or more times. The CDR3 loop is CASSEDYRGGEQYF. The CDR3 nucleotides read TGTGCCAGCAGTGAAGACTACAGGGGGGGGGAGCAGTACTTC. The chain joins TRBV6-1 to TRBJ2-7; the D gene is possibly TRBD1 (8 bases). V lost 1 base, J lost 7 bases, and 14 bases lay in between. The CDR3 has 14 residues. Germline V gene data show CDR1 as MNHNS and CDR2 as SASEGT.